This T cell receptor (beta chain) is drawn from a study of CD8 T cells in Susac syndrome. CD8+ and CD4+ T cells from blood underwent TCR beta sequencing. The controls, all healthy donors, were matched for age and sex. Random hexamers were used to reverse transcribe the RNA input (roughly 0.5 to 1 ug). Multiplex PCR with immunoSEQ amplified the TCR beta CDR3 across 54 Vbeta and 13 Jbeta. TCRdb re-called the immunoSEQ multiplex PCR reads through MiXCR, storing one row per CDR3 protein. The sample shows about 140,000 distinct CDR3 sequences, 85% to 95% of them seen only once. The TCR sequence derives from a human donor in good health. The sequenced sample was CD8+ T cells from PBMCs.

DNA of the CDR3: TGTGCCAGCAGCAGAGTAGCTAGCACAGATACGCAGTATTTT. This sequence encodes CASSRVASTDTQYF. The rearrangement uses TRBV7-9 and TRBJ2-3; D call uncertain. V was shortened by 5 bases and J by 0 bases, with 9 bases between the two germline ends. The germline CDR1 and CDR2 sequences are SEHNR and FQNEAQ (reference sequence). The length of the CDR3 is 14 residues.